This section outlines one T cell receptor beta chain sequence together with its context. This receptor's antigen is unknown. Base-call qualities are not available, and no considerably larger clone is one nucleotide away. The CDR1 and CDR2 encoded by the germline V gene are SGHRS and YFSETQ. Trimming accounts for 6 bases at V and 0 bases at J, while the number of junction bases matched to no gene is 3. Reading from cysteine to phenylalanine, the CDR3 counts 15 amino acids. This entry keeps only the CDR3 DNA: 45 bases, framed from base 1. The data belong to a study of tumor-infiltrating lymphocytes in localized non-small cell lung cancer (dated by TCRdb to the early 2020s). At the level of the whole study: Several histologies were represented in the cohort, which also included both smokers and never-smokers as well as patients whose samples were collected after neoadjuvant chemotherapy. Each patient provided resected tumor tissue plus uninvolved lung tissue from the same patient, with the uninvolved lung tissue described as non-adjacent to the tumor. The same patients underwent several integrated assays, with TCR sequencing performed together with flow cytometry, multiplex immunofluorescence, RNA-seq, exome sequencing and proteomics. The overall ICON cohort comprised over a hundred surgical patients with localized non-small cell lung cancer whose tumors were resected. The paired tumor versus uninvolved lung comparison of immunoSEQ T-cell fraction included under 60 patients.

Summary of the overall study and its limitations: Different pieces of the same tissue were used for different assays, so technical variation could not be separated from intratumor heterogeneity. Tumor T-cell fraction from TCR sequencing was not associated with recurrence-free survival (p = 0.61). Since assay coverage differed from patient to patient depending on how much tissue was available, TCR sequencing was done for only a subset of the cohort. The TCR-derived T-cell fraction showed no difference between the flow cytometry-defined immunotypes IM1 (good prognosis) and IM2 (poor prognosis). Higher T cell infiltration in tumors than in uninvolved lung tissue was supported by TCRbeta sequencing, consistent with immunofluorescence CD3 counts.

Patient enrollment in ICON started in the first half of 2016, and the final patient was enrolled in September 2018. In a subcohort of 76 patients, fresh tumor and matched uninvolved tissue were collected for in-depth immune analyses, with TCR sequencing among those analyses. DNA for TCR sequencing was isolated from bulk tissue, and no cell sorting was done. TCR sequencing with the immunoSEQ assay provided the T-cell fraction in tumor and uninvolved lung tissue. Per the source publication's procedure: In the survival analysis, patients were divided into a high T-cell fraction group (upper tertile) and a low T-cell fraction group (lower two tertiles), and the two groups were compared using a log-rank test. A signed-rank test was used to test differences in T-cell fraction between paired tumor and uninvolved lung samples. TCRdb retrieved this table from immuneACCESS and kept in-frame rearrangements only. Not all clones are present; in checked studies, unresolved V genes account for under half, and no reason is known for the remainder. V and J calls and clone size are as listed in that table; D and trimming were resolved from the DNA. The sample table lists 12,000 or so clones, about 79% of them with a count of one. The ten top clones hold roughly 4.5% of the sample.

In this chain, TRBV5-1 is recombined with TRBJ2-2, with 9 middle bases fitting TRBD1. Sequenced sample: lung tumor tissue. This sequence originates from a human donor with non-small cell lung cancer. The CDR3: CASKRTGANTGELFF. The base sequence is TGCGCCAGCAAACGGACAGGGGCGAACACCGGGGAGCTGTTTTTT.